The clone carrying this T cell receptor beta chain was detected only a few times. TCRdb's copy holds only in-frame clones and misses some; the assay was immunoSEQ multiplex PCR. The table has about 40,000 clones, over 75% seen once. This specimen comes from a study of T cell changes during pregnancy in multiple sclerosis. From germline, CDR1 is SGHVS and CDR2 FNYEAQ. This CDR3 comprises 12 residues. V was shortened by 5 bases and J by 3 bases, with 7 bases between the two germline ends. The sequences come from CD8+ T cells from peripheral blood mononuclear cells, collected before pregnancy. The chain employs TRBV7-6 and TRBJ1-1, with D unclear. This receptor was obtained from a female donor with multiple sclerosis, enrolled in a pregnancy study. The CDR3 sequence is CASSPTDTEAFF. The CDR3 DNA reads TGTGCCAGCAGCCCTACCGACACTGAAGCTTTCTTT.